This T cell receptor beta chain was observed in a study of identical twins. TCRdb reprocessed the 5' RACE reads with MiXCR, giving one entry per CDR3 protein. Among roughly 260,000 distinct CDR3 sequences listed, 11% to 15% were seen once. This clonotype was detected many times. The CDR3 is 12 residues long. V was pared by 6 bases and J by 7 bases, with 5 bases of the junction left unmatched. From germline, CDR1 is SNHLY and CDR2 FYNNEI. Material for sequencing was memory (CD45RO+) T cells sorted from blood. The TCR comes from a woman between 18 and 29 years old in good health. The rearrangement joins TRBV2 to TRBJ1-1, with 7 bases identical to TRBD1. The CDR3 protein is CASRPGTVEAFF. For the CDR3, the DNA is TGTGCCAGCAGGCCCGGGACAGTTGAAGCTTTCTTT.